These 15 T cell receptor beta chains share one sample of origin, sequenced in a study of cytomegalovirus exposure and HLA in healthy donors. Researchers ran the PCR with 60 Vbeta and 13 Jbeta primers. TCRdb's copy holds only in-frame clones and misses some; the assay was immunoSEQ multiplex PCR. Of 80,000 to 90,000 clones detected, about four fifths appear once; the ten largest clones hold approximately 1.9%. Material: PBMCs. The receptors were gathered from a young woman in good health and CMV-seronegative.

The chain recombines TRBV7-8 with TRBJ2-7; 9 nucleotides align to TRBD1. Germline CDR1 SGHVS, CDR2 FQNEAQ. The CDR3 is 15 amino acids. Trimming took 1 base from V and 5 from J; bases not matched to a gene: 6. DNA for the CDR3: TGTGCCAGCAGCTTAGTCCGGGACAGGGCAAACGAGCAGTACTTC. It codes for CASSLVRDRANEQYF.

This clone has more than one count but fewer than ten. This sequence joins TRBV5-1 and TRBJ1-3; perhaps TRBD1 as D (5 bases). CDR1 is SGHRS, CDR2 YFSETQ, per germline. The CDR3 totals 16 residues. The V and J ends lost 4 bases and 0 bases respectively, with 14 bases between them. In nucleotides, the CDR3 is TGCGCCAGCAGCCCAAATACAGGAGACTCTGGAAACACCATATATTTT. Translating gives CASSPNTGDSGNTIYF.

V usage is TRBV9 and J usage is TRBJ2-1, with TRBD1 matching over 10 bases. Germline CDR1 and CDR2: SGDLS and YYNGEE. This CDR3 is 16 amino acids long. The trim removed 0 bases at V and 6 bases at J, leaving 6 bases unmatched. The CDR3 reads CASSVARDRGLNEQFF. For the CDR3, the DNA is TGTGCCAGCAGCGTAGCCAGGGACAGGGGTCTCAATGAGCAGTTCTTC.

The chain uses TRBV7-2 and TRBJ2-2; 7 bases match TRBD2. This CDR3 has 15 amino acids. After removal of 1 base from V and 4 bases from J, the junction contained 3 bases not matched to a gene. CDR1 is SGHTA, CDR2 FQGNSA, per germline. CDR3 in DNA: TGTGCCAGCAGCTTAGGGGGAGGGATCACCGGGGAGCTGTTTTTT. Protein sequence: CASSLGGGITGELFF.

The rearrangement uses TRBV18 and TRBJ1-1; D not certain. The V gene's germline CDR1 is KGHSH and CDR2 LQKENI. Deletions cut 4 bases from V and 6 bases from J, with 21 bases between. The CDR3 totals 16 residues. CDR3 sequence (DNA): TGTGCCAGCTCACAGAAAACAAAAAATTCCGGGGCTGAAGCTTTCTTT. Amino acids: CASSQKTKNSGAEAFF.

The rearrangement uses TRBV5-1 and TRBJ2-3; no definite D call. The CDR3 consists of 13 residues. Trimming pared 1 base from V and 2 bases from J, leaving 5 bases between. The V gene's germline CDR1 is SGHRS and CDR2 YFSETQ. This chain's CDR3 is CASSLTVTDTQYF. CDR3 nucleotides: TGCGCCAGCAGCTTGACAGTCACAGATACGCAGTATTTT.

The chain links TRBV28 to TRBJ1-5; the match to TRBD1 covers 9 bases. CDR3 length: 15 amino acids. V shed 6 bases, J shed 7 bases, and the junction held 10 bases outside the gene matches. CDR1 and CDR2 from the germline V gene are MDHEN and SYDVKM. CDR3 loop: CASSPGTGQWQPQHF. CDR3 coding DNA: TGTGCCAGCAGCCCAGGGACAGGGCAGTGGCAGCCCCAGCATTTT.

The chain joins TRBV6-1 to TRBJ2-3; 9 nucleotides match TRBD2. Germline-derived CDR1 and CDR2 are MNHNS and SASEGT. The junction had 8 bases not matched to a gene; V was cut back by 2 bases and J by 2 bases. The CDR3 sequence is 17 residues long. The CDR3 protein is CASSEFRLADDTDTQYF. CDR3 coding DNA: TGTGCCAGCAGTGAATTCCGACTAGCGGATGACACAGATACGCAGTATTTT.

This clone appeared once. This chain links TRBV18 with TRBJ1-2, with D possibly matching TRBD1 (6 bases). This CDR3 spans 19 amino acids. V was trimmed by 0 bases and J by 5 bases, leaving 25 bases between them. The germline CDR1 and CDR2 sequences are KGHSH and LQKENI. The CDR3 sequence is CASSPPITLQGSRGYGYTF. The CDR3 nucleotides read TGTGCCAGCTCACCACCGATAACCTTACAGGGTAGTAGAGGATATGGCTACACCTTC.

CDR3 sequence (DNA): TGTGCCAGCAGCCGATATAGCGGGAGTCACGGGGAGCTGTTTTTT. It codes for CASSRYSGSHGELFF. This chain joins TRBV5-5 and TRBJ2-2, with 9 bases identical to TRBD2. V lost 4 bases, J lost 7 bases, and 8 bases stayed unmatched. Germline V CDR1 and CDR2: SGHKS, YYEKEE (reference sequence). CDR3 length: 15 residues.

The chain combines TRBV30 with TRBJ1-5; the match to TRBD1 covers 7 bases. CDR3 length equals 13 residues. Trimming at V came to 2 bases and at J to 5 bases, leaving 3 bases not matched to a gene. Germline-derived CDR1 and CDR2 are GTSNPN and SVGIG (reference sequence). The CDR3 region is CAWSRQGDQPQHF. The CDR3 coding sequence is TGTGCCTGGAGTCGCCAGGGGGATCAGCCCCAGCATTTT. Combining the CDR3 with reference TRBV30 and TRBJ1-5 gives the whole variable domain SQTIHQWPATLVQPVGSPLSLECTVEGTSNPNLYWYRQAAGRGLQLLFYSVGIGQISSEVPQNLSASRPQDRQFILSSKKLLLSDSGFYLCAWSRQGDQPQHFGDGTRLSIL.

The rearrangement uses TRBV11-2 and TRBJ2-3, with 10 positions matching TRBD2. This CDR3 has 14 residues. The germline V gene encodes CDR1 SGHAT and CDR2 FQNNGV. J lost 4 bases, V lost 5 bases, and 3 bases had no gene match. CDR3 nucleotide sequence: TGTGCCAGCAGCCCTGGACTAGCGGCAGATACGCAGTATTTT. This encodes CASSPGLAADTQYF.

V usage is TRBV5-1 and J usage is TRBJ2-6; D remains unclear. Germline V gene data show CDR1 as SGHRS and CDR2 as YFSETQ. Between the trimmed V and J ends, which lost 5 bases and 1 base, there was a span of 7 bases. The CDR3 has 14 residues. The DNA for the CDR3 is TGCGCCAGCAGTTATCTTTCTGGGGCCAACGTCCTGACTTTC. Its translation is CASSYLSGANVLTF.

V is TRBV27 and J is TRBJ2-1; D might be TRBD2 (5 bases). Between the trimmed V and J ends, which lost 5 bases and 6 bases, there was a span of 8 bases. CDR1 and CDR2 (germline): MNHEY, SMNVEV (reference sequence). The length of the CDR3 is 12 residues. The CDR3 spells CASSGLANEQFF. The DNA of the CDR3 is TGTGCCAGCAGTGGACTGGCCAATGAGCAGTTCTTC.

The chain recombines TRBV7-3 with TRBJ1-1, with 8 positions matching TRBD1. This CDR3 has 14 residues. Germline CDR1 is SGHTA and CDR2 is FQGTGA. The ends lost 2 bases at V and 8 bases at J; junction bases unmatched: 7. The CDR3 sequence: CASSLSAPGGEAFF. The CDR3 nucleotides are TGTGCCAGCAGCTTATCCGCTCCAGGGGGCGAAGCTTTCTTT. The complete variable domain, with remaining parts taken from reference TRBV7-3 and TRBJ1-1, reads GAGVSQTPSNKVTEKGKYVELRCDPISGHTALYWYRQSLGQGPEFLIYFQGTGAADDSGLPNDRFFAVRPEGSVSTLKIQRTERGDSAVYLCASSLSAPGGEAFFGQGTRLTVV.